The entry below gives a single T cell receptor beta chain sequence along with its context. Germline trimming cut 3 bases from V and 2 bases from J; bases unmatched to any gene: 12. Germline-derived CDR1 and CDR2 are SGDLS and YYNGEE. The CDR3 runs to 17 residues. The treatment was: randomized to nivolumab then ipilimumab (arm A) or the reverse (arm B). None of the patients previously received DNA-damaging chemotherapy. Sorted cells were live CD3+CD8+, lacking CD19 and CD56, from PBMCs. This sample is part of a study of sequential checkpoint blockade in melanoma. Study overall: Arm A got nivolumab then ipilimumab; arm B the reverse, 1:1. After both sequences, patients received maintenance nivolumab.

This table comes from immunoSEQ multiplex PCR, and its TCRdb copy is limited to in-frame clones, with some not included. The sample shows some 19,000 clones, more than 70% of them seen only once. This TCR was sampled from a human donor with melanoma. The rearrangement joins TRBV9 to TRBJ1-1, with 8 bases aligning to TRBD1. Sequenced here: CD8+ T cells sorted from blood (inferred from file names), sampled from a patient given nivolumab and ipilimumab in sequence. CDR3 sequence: CASSAPGGAWDNTEAFF. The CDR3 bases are TGTGCCAGCAGCGCGCCAGGGGGCGCCTGGGACAACACTGAAGCTTTCTTT.